This is a list of T cell receptor beta chains from one sample in a study of cytomegalovirus exposure and HLA in healthy donors. Sequenced by immunoSEQ multiplex PCR; TCRdb stores in-frame clones only, minus some. Of about 160,000 clones listed, roughly 85% are singletons. The sequenced sample consisted of PBMCs. Receptors originate from a man in his forties in good health and CMV-seronegative. Both conserved end residues are part of each CDR3. The D gene is left open where the match is weak.

d_call v_call cdr3_aa
NA TRBV4-1 CASSQVAGEQYF
TRBD1 TRBV6-6 CASRGDRGFEKLFF
NA TRBV19 CASSIAEDYEQYF
NA TRBV7-2 CASSLAGGLNIQYF
TRBD1 TRBV19 CASSWGQDYEQYF
TRBD2 TRBV4-2 CASSQAQQREGGEQYF
NA TRBV28 CASSTLGTLNEQFF
TRBD2 TRBV6-5 CASRGSGRGRETQYF
NA TRBV7-9 CASSLAGTPRADTQYF
TRBD2 TRBV5-1 CASSLETSGRRETQYF
TRBD2 TRBV29-1 CSVVGGLAGAKTQYF
TRBD1 TRBV7-6 CASSLAGTGDWETQYF
TRBD2 TRBV2 CASASGRAGNEQFF
TRBD2 TRBV30 CAQSGTSGRGDTGELFF
NA TRBV6-4 CASSEGQLMNTEAFF
NA TRBV5-6 CASTRGLSTYEQYF
TRBD1 TRBV5-4 CASSLGQVTDTQYF
TRBD2 TRBV5-1 CASSLALTSAGEQFF
TRBD2 TRBV19 CASSPLAGTETQYF
TRBD2 TRBV6-5 CASSYWREAPGEQYF
NA TRBV2 CASSVYTEAFF
NA TRBV7-9 CASSPPANEKLFF